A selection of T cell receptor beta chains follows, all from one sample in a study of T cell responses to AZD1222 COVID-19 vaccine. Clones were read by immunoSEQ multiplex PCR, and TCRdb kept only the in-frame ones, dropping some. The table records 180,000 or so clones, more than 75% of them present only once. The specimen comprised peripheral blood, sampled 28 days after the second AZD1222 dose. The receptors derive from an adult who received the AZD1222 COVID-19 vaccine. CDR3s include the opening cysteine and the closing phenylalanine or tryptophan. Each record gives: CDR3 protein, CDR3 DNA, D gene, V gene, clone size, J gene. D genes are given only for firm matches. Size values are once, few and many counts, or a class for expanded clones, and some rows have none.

CDR3: CASSAGVGNQPQHF
DNA: TGTGCCAGCAGCGCCGGGGTCGGCAATCAGCCCCAGCATTTT
D: .
V: TRBV3-1/TRBV3-2
size: .
J: TRBJ1-5

CDR3: CASDGSGGRTDTQYF
DNA: TGTGCCAGCGATGGGTCTGGCGGGAGAACAGATACGCAGTATTTT
D: TRBD2
V: TRBV11-2
size: .
J: TRBJ2-3

CDR3: CASSFNFGQGSPAANTGELFF
DNA: TGTGCCAGCTCGTTCAACTTTGGACAGGGAAGCCCGGCGGCGAACACCGGGGAGCTGTTTTTT
D: TRBD1
V: TRBV2
size: .
J: TRBJ2-2

CDR3: CASRAEETQYF
DNA: TGTGCCAGCCGTGCGGAAGAGACCCAGTACTTC
D: .
V: TRBV28
size: .
J: TRBJ2-5

CDR3: CASSPQTGNTGELFF
DNA: TGTGCCAGCTCACCTCAGACCGGTAACACCGGGGAGCTGTTTTTT
D: .
V: TRBV18
size: once
J: TRBJ2-2

CDR3: CASTGGGGGDTQYF
DNA: TGTGCCAGCACCGGGGGAGGGGGTGGAGATACGCAGTATTTT
D: .
V: TRBV2
size: .
J: TRBJ2-3

CDR3: CASSPGDDGTNEKLFF
DNA: TGCGCCAGCAGCCCGGGGGACGACGGTACTAATGAAAAACTGTTTTTT
D: .
V: TRBV5-1
size: .
J: TRBJ1-4

CDR3: CASSREATEAFF
DNA: TGTGCCAGCTCTCGGGAGGCCACTGAAGCTTTCTTT
D: .
V: TRBV18
size: .
J: TRBJ1-1

CDR3: CASSLNFGGIDYGYTF
DNA: TGTGCCAGCAGCCTAAACTTTGGGGGTATCGACTATGGCTACACCTTC
D: .
V: TRBV14
size: .
J: TRBJ1-2

CDR3: CASSFDSFNEQFF
DNA: TGTGCCAGCAGCTTCGACAGTTTCAATGAGCAGTTCTTC
D: .
V: TRBV7-3
size: .
J: TRBJ2-1

CDR3: CASSPRGNSYEQYF
DNA: TGTGCCAGCTCCCCACGAGGAAACTCCTACGAGCAGTACTTC
D: .
V: TRBV18
size: .
J: TRBJ2-7

CDR3: CASSLTSSYEQYF
DNA: TGTGCCAGCAGCTTGACTAGCTCCTACGAGCAGTACTTC
D: .
V: TRBV7-2
size: .
J: TRBJ2-7

CDR3: CASRPGIGNYEQYF
DNA: TGCGCCAGCAGGCCCGGGATAGGGAACTACGAGCAGTACTTC
D: .
V: TRBV10-1
size: few
J: TRBJ2-7

CDR3: CASSLGGGKGSPLHF
DNA: TGTGCCAGCAGCTTGGGAGGAGGGAAGGGATCACCCCTCCACTTT
D: .
V: TRBV5-6
size: few
J: TRBJ1-6

CDR3: CASHPSQGAIREKLFF
DNA: TGTGCCAGCCACCCATCCCAGGGGGCTATCCGTGAAAAACTGTTTTTT
D: TRBD1
V: TRBV28
size: .
J: TRBJ1-4

CDR3: CASSFAKLHSGNTIYF
DNA: TGTGCCAGCAGCTTCGCTAAGCTCCACTCTGGAAACACCATATATTTT
D: .
V: TRBV13
size: .
J: TRBJ1-3

CDR3: CASSLYPPGRVGNEQFF
DNA: TGCGCCAGCAGCTTATATCCTCCAGGCAGGGTGGGCAATGAGCAGTTCTTC
D: .
V: TRBV5-1
size: .
J: TRBJ2-1

CDR3: CASSVKAGYEQYF
DNA: TGTGCCAGCAGCGTAAAGGCCGGCTACGAGCAGTACTTC
D: .
V: TRBV9
size: .
J: TRBJ2-7

CDR3: CASSMNRDAVSPLHF
DNA: TGTGCCAGTAGTATGAACCGGGACGCTGTTTCACCCCTCCACTTT
D: .
V: TRBV19
size: .
J: TRBJ1-6

CDR3: CASSLDRGLEKLFF
DNA: TGTGCCAGCAGCTTAGACAGGGGGCTAGAAAAACTGTTTTTT
D: TRBD1
V: TRBV7-2
size: .
J: TRBJ1-4

CDR3: CASSLDGQGRETQYF
DNA: TGCGCCAGCAGCTTGGATGGGCAGGGCCGGGAGACCCAGTACTTC
D: .
V: TRBV5-1
size: .
J: TRBJ2-5

CDR3: CASSLASGQGYEQYF
DNA: TGTGCCAGCAGCTTAGCTTCGGGACAGGGCTACGAGCAGTACTTC
D: TRBD1
V: TRBV7-2
size: once
J: TRBJ2-7

CDR3: CASSSYYEQYF
DNA: TGTGCCAGCAGCTCGTACTACGAGCAGTACTTC
D: .
V: TRBV12-3/TRBV12-4
size: .
J: TRBJ2-7

CDR3: CASSYSRDRRSNTGELFF
DNA: TGTGCCAGCAGTTACTCGAGAGACAGGCGATCGAACACCGGGGAGCTGTTTTTT
D: .
V: TRBV6-2/TRBV6-3
size: .
J: TRBJ2-2

CDR3: CASSSGALNTEAFF
DNA: TGTGCCAGCAGCTCAGGGGCTCTGAACACTGAAGCTTTCTTT
D: .
V: TRBV28
size: .
J: TRBJ1-1

CDR3: CASRSTGAKTQYF
DNA: TGTGCCAGCAGATCTACGGGGGCGAAGACCCAGTACTTC
D: .
V: TRBV12-3/TRBV12-4
size: once
J: TRBJ2-5

CDR3: CASSPHWSGWEGANEKLFF
DNA: TGTGCCAGCAGCCCTCATTGGTCAGGCTGGGAAGGGGCTAATGAAAAACTGTTTTTT
D: .
V: TRBV7-8
size: few
J: TRBJ1-4

CDR3: CASSSAGTGKNEQFF
DNA: TGTGCCAGCAGCTCCGCCGGGACAGGGAAGAATGAGCAGTTCTTC
D: TRBD1
V: TRBV28
size: .
J: TRBJ2-1

CDR3: CASSLDQGGTSSYNEQFF
DNA: TGTGCCAGCAGCTTAGATCAGGGCGGGACCAGCTCCTACAATGAGCAGTTCTTC
D: .
V: TRBV11-3
size: .
J: TRBJ2-1

CDR3: CASSSPLVGADTQYF
DNA: TGTGCCAGCAGCTCCCCGCTAGTGGGTGCAGATACGCAGTATTTT
D: .
V: TRBV5-4
size: .
J: TRBJ2-3

CDR3: CASSETSGRKNTQYF
DNA: TGTGCCAGCAGTGAGACTAGCGGGAGGAAAAATACGCAGTATTTT
D: TRBD2
V: TRBV28
size: .
J: TRBJ2-3

CDR3: CASRKGQNTGELFF
DNA: TGTGCCAGCAGAAAGGGACAGAACACCGGGGAGCTGTTTTTT
D: .
V: TRBV6-5
size: .
J: TRBJ2-2

CDR3: CASSRGSGSLNTGELFF
DNA: TGTGCCAGCTCCAGGGGTAGCGGGAGCCTCAACACCGGGGAGCTGTTTTTT
D: TRBD2
V: TRBV7-6
size: .
J: TRBJ2-2

CDR3: CASSPRTGGEQPQHF
DNA: TGTGCCAGCAGTCCTCGGACAGGGGGCGAACAGCCCCAGCATTTT
D: TRBD1
V: TRBV27
size: few
J: TRBJ1-5

CDR3: CASQGGGVSYNEQFF
DNA: TGTGCCAGCCAGGGGGGAGGGGTGTCCTACAATGAGCAGTTCTTC
D: .
V: TRBV28
size: .
J: TRBJ2-1

CDR3: CSVAGTGGNTGELFF
DNA: TGCAGCGTTGCAGGAACAGGGGGGAACACCGGGGAGCTGTTTTTT
D: TRBD1
V: TRBV29-1
size: .
J: TRBJ2-2

CDR3: CAISVAANTGELFF
DNA: TGTGCCATCAGTGTGGCGGCGAACACCGGGGAGCTGTTTTTT
D: .
V: TRBV10-3
size: .
J: TRBJ2-2

CDR3: CASSLIAANEQFF
DNA: TGTGCCAGCAGCTTAATAGCCGCCAATGAGCAGTTCTTC
D: .
V: TRBV11-2
size: .
J: TRBJ2-1

CDR3: CASSLGGTDTQYF
DNA: TGTGCCAGCAGCCTGGGAGGGACAGATACGCAGTATTTT
D: TRBD2
V: TRBV11-3
size: .
J: TRBJ2-3

CDR3: CATARPPDTEAFF
DNA: TGTGCCACCGCGCGGCCACCGGACACTGAAGCTTTCTTT
D: .
V: TRBV28
size: .
J: TRBJ1-1

CDR3: CASSLRGRRDETQYF
DNA: TGTGCCAGCAGTTTGAGAGGGAGACGCGATGAGACCCAGTACTTC
D: .
V: TRBV28
size: .
J: TRBJ2-5

CDR3: CASRERGLVNEKLFF
DNA: TGTGCCAGCAGGGAAAGGGGGCTGGTTAATGAAAAACTGTTTTTT
D: TRBD1
V: TRBV7-9
size: .
J: TRBJ1-4

CDR3: CASSQEAPSGTQYF
DNA: TGCGCCAGCAGCCAAGAGGCACCCAGCGGGACCCAGTACTTC
D: .
V: TRBV4-3
size: .
J: TRBJ2-5

CDR3: CASSLRPSGRAGHSDNEQFF
DNA: TGTGCCAGCAGTTTACGCCCTAGCGGGAGGGCCGGTCATAGCGACAATGAGCAGTTCTTC
D: TRBD2
V: TRBV27
size: few
J: TRBJ2-1

CDR3: CASFEGGRNQPQHF
DNA: TGTGCCAGCTTCGAGGGGGGGCGGAATCAGCCCCAGCATTTT
D: .
V: TRBV28
size: .
J: TRBJ1-5

CDR3: CASSYLQGGTDTQYF
DNA: TGTGCCAGCAGTTACTTACAGGGAGGAACAGATACGCAGTATTTT
D: .
V: TRBV6-2/TRBV6-3
size: .
J: TRBJ2-3

CDR3: CASSAGQGGMSRTNEKLFF
DNA: TGTGCCAGCAGCGCAGGACAGGGAGGAATGAGCAGAACTAATGAAAAACTGTTTTTT
D: TRBD1
V: TRBV9
size: .
J: TRBJ1-4